One and the same sample provided the 7 T cell receptor beta chains below, sequenced in a study of cytomegalovirus exposure and HLA in healthy donors. PCR was performed using 60 Vbeta and 13 Jbeta primers. Assay used: immunoSEQ multiplex PCR; TCRdb lists only in-frame clones, some missing. The sample totals 65,000 to 85,000 clones; its top ten clones hold 2.4%. Sequencing was carried out using PBMCs. The receptors derive from a female donor in good health and CMV-seropositive.

The chain is built from TRBV18 and TRBJ1-2, with D possibly matching TRBD1 (5 bases). Germline V gene data show CDR1 as KGHSH and CDR2 as LQKENI. Trimming left V 2 bases short and J 4 bases short, with 20 bases between. CDR3 length equals 17 residues. CDR3 residues: CASSPKSLQDTLYGYTF. The CDR3 bases are TGTGCCAGCTCACCAAAGTCGTTACAGGATACACTCTATGGCTACACCTTC.

The rearrangement links TRBV10-3 to TRBJ2-7, with 8 positions matching TRBD1. V gave up 5 bases and J gave up 2 bases; unmatched junction bases: 5. This CDR3 is built from 14 residues. The germline CDR1 and CDR2 sequences are ENHRY and SYGVKD. CDR3 region: CAISPGTGAYEQYF. The CDR3 DNA is TGTGCCATCAGTCCCGGGACAGGTGCCTACGAGCAGTACTTC.

V and J are TRBV4-2 and TRBJ1-2; 7 bases agree with TRBD1. With 0 bases clipped from V and 4 bases from J, the junction kept 8 bases outside the gene matches. Germline loops: CDR1 LGHNA, CDR2 YNFKEQ. This CDR3 has 16 residues. This CDR3 reads CASSQEAGTAVYGYTF. CDR3 sequence (DNA): TGTGCCAGCAGCCAAGAAGCCGGGACAGCAGTCTATGGCTACACCTTC.

The chain joins TRBV29-1 to TRBJ2-5; a possible D gene is TRBD2 (6 bases). V lost 6 bases, J lost 4 bases, and 15 bases lay in between. Germline CDR1 SQVTM, CDR2 ANQGSEA. The CDR3 extends over 13 amino acids. The CDR3 protein is CSVRSGLPETQYF. CDR3 in DNA: TGCAGCGTCAGATCGGGACTTCCAGAGACCCAGTACTTC. The full variable domain, with the rest looked up from reference TRBV29-1 and TRBJ2-5, is SAVISQKPSRDICQRGTSLTIQCQVDSQVTMMFWYRQQPGQSLTLIATANQGSEATYESGFVIDKFPISRPNLTFSTLTVSNMSPEDSSIYLCSVRSGLPETQYFGPGTRLLVL.

J is TRBJ2-5 and V is TRBV5-4; 12 bases are shared with TRBD1. V shed 4 bases and J 2 bases; nucleotides not matched to a gene: 6. In germline, CDR1 is SGHNT, CDR2 YYREEE (reference sequence). CDR3 length: 16 amino acids. The CDR3 DNA reads TGTGCCAGCAGCGAGGGACAGGGGGCAACACAAGAGACCCAGTACTTC. Protein sequence: CASSEGQGATQETQYF.

The rearrangement joins TRBV29-1 to TRBJ1-2, with D possibly matching TRBD1 (5 bases). This CDR3 has 10 amino acids. The V gene lost 7 bases and the J gene lost 4 bases, with 7 bases spanning the gap. Per germline, CDR1 SQVTM and CDR2 ANQGSEA. CDR3 residues: CSADTYGYTF. The CDR3 coding sequence is TGCAGCGCGGACACCTATGGCTACACCTTC.

The rearrangement links TRBV5-4 to TRBJ2-7, with 14 bases aligning to TRBD2. The V gene end was trimmed by 4 bases and the J gene end by 3 bases; junction bases not matched to a gene: 6. This CDR3 spans 16 amino acids. Germline V gene sequence: CDR1 SGHNT, CDR2 YYREEE (reference sequence). CDR3 in DNA: TGTGCCAGCAGCGTAGGACTAGCGGGGGGCCACTACGAGCAGTACTTC. Translating gives CASSVGLAGGHYEQYF.